This paragraph reports one T cell receptor beta chain. This entry is derived from a study of blood T cell repertoires in COVID-19. In the original analysis: Cell counts per sample came from amplifying reference gene primers. Using immunoSEQ multiplex PCR, the repertoire was profiled, and TCRdb retains in-frame clones only, with some absent. V and J calls and clone size are those listed in that table; D and trimming were worked out from the DNA. The data show around 280,000 clones, approximately 86% seen once. The CDR3 runs 13 residues. V shed 7 bases and J shed 6 bases, with 15 bases lying between them.

The clonotype comes from a man between 65 and 80 years old with acute or convalescent COVID-19. Sample: peripheral blood. The chain recombines TRBV12-3 or TRBV12-4 with TRBJ1-2; tentatively, D is TRBD1 (6 bases). CDR3 in amino acids: CASTRGWDDGYTF. Written as DNA, the CDR3 is TGTGCCAGCACCAGGGGTTGGGACGATGGCTACACCTTC.